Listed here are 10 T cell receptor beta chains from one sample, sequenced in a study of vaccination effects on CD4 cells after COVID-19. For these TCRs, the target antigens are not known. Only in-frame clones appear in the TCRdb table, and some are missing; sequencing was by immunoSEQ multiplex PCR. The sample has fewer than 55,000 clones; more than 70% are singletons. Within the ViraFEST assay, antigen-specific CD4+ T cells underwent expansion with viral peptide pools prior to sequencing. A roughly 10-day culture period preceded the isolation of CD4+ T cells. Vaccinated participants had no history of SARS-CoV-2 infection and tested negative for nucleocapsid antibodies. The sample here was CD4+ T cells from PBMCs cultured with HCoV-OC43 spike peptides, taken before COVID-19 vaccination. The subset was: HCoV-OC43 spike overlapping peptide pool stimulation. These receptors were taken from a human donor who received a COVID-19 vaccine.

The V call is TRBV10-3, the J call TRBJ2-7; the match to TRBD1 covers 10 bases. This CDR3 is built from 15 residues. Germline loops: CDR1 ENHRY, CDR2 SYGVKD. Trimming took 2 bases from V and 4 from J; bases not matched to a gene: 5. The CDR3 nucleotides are TGTGCCATCAGTGAGGGGACAGGGGCTTTATACGAGCAGTACGTC. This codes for CAISEGTGALYEQYV.

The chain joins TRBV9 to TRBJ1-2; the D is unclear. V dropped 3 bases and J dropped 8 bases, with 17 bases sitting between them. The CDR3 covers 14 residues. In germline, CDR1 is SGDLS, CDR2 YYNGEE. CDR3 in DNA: TGTGCCAGCAGCGCCCATATCGGGCCCGAGGGCTACACCTTC. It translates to CASSAHIGPEGYTF.

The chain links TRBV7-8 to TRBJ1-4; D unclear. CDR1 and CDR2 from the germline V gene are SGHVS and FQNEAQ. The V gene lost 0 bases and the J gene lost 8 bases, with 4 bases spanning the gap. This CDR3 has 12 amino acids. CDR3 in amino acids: CASSLAHEKLFF. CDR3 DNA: TGTGCCAGCAGCTTAGCGCACGAAAAACTGTTTTTT.

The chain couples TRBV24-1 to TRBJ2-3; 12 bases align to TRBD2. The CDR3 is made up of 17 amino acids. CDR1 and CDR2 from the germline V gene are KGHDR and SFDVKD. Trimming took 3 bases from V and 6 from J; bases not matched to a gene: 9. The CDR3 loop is CATSDPIRLAGADTQYF. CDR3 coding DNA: TGTGCCACCAGTGATCCCATTAGACTAGCGGGGGCGGATACGCAGTATTTT.

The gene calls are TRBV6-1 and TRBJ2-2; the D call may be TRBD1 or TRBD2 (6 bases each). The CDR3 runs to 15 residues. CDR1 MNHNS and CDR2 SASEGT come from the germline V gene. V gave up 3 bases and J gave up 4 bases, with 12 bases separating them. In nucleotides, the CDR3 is TGTGCCAGCAGTGATCGGGGGCCGGGCACCGGGGAGCTGTTTTTT. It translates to CASSDRGPGTGELFF.

The CDR3 loop reads CASRDDSQVDTQYF. DNA of the CDR3: TGTGCCAGCAGAGACGACAGCCAGGTGGATACGCAGTATTTT. The genes are TRBV2 and TRBJ2-3; D is perhaps TRBD1 (5 bases). This CDR3 contains 14 residues. Trimming pared 6 bases from V and 6 bases from J, leaving 16 bases between. Germline V gene data show CDR1 as SNHLY and CDR2 as FYNNEI.

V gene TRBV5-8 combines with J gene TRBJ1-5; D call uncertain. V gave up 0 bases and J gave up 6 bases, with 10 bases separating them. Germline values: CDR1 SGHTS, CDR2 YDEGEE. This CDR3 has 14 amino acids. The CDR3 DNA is TGTGCCAGCAGCTTGGAAGGGAAGGGTCAGCCCCAGCATTTT. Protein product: CASSLEGKGQPQHF.

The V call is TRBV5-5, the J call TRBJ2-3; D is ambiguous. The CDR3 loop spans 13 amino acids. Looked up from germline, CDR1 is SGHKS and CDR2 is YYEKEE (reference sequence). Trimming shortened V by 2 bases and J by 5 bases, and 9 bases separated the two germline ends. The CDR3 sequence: CASSFSIGDTQYF. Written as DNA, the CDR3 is TGTGCCAGCAGCTTTAGCATTGGAGATACGCAGTATTTT.

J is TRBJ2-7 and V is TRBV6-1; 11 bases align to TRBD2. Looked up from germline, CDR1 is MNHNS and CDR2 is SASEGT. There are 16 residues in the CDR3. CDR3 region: CASREDGTSGTYEQYV. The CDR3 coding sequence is TGTGCCAGCAGGGAAGACGGGACTAGCGGAACCTACGAGCAGTACGTC.

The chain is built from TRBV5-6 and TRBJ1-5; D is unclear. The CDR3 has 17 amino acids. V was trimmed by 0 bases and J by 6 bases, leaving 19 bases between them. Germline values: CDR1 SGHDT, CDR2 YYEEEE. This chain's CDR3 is CASSLGLSKGLGQPQHF. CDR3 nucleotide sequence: TGTGCCAGCAGCTTGGGGCTGTCGAAGGGCCTCGGTCAGCCCCAGCATTTT.